The source of this T cell receptor beta chain is a study of T cells in Graves' hyperthyroidism and ophthalmopathy. In the study overall: Pretreatment peripheral blood was obtained at initial diagnosis.

CDR3 length: 14 residues. Germline V lookup: CDR1 LNHDA, CDR2 SQIVND (reference sequence). Trimming removed 2 bases from V and 6 bases from J; junction bases left unmatched: 4. RNA transcripts gave rise to amplified TCR beta CDR3 regions. First-round RT-PCR of the TCR CDR3 relied on the HTBI primer set. TCRdb itself ran the multiplex PCR reads through MiXCR, one entry per CDR3 protein. Of 340,000 or so distinct CDR3 sequences in the sample, around 20% were seen once. This clonotype has more than one count but fewer than ten. The sequence came from a woman between 50 and 59 years old with Graves' hyperthyroidism. The rearrangement joins TRBV19 to TRBJ2-1, with 7 nucleotides matching TRBD2. What was sequenced was blood. CDR3 protein: CASSIRGGVNEQFF. CDR3 sequence (DNA): TGTGCCAGTAGTATAAGGGGAGGGGTCAATGAGCAGTTCTTC.